This T cell receptor (beta chain) was sequenced for a study of blood T cell repertoires in COVID-19. Study-wide context: PBMCs, B-cell-depleted T cells, or T cells provided the cDNA or gDNA that made up the material.

Produced via immunoSEQ multiplex PCR; TCRdb's table is partial and in-frame only. The data hold about 370,000 clones, with 90% observed a single time. The CDR3 contains 15 residues. J was trimmed by 2 bases and V by 5 bases; bases with no gene match: 5. CDR1 is MDHEN, CDR2 SYDVKM, per germline. The V call is TRBV28, the J call TRBJ1-4; 7 positions agree with TRBD1. Sequencing was carried out using peripheral blood. The sequence came from a man between 18 and 35 years old with active or convalescent COVID-19. In nucleotides, the CDR3 is TGTGCCAGCAGTGTCCCGGGACAGACTAATGAAAAACTGTTTTTT. It translates to CASSVPGQTNEKLFF. Based on the CDR3 plus reference TRBV28 and TRBJ1-4, the full variable domain is DVKVTQSSRYLVKRTGEKVFLECVQDMDHENMFWYRQDPGLGLRLIYFSYDVKMKEKGDIPEGYSVSREKKERFSLILESASTNQTSMYLCASSVPGQTNEKLFFGSGTQLSVL.